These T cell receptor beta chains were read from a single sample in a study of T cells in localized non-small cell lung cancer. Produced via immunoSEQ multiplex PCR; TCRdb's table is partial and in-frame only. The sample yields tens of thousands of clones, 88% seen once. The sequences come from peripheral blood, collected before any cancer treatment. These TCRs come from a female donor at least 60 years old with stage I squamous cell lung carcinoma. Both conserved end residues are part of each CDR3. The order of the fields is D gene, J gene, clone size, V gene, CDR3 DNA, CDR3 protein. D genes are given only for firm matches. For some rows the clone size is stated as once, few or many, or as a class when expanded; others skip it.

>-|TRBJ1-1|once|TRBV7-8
TGTGCCAGCAGCCTGAGATCGGGACACTACACTGAAGCTTTCTTT
CASSLRSGHYTEAFF
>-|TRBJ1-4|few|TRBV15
TGTGCCACCAGCGCGAGGGGTAGTAACGAAAAACTGTTTTTT
CATSARGSNEKLFF
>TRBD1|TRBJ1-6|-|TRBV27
TGTGCCAGCAGCCCTGGACAGGGAAGTTCACCCCTCCACTTT
CASSPGQGSSPLHF
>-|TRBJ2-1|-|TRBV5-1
TGCGCCAGCAGCTTTGTAGGGGGAATCAATGAGCAGTTCTTC
CASSFVGGINEQFF
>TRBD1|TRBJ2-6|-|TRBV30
TGTGCCTTCCCCCGGACAGGGGTTATCGGTGGGGCCAACGTCCTGACTTTC
CAFPRTGVIGGANVLTF
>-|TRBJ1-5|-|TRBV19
TGTGCCAGCCGCCCCGGAAGGGGGAGGGGTAGCAGTGGGGATCAGCCCCAGCATTTT
CASRPGRGRGSSGDQPQHF
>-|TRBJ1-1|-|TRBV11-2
TGTGCCAGCAGCTTTAGGTTGGGGACTGAAGCTTTCTTT
CASSFRLGTEAFF
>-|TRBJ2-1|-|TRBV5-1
TGCGCCAGCAGCTTGGAGCGAAATGAGCAGTTCTTC
CASSLERNEQFF
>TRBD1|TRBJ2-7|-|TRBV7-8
TGTGCCAGCAGCTCGACCTCGGACAGGGCTTCTTCCTACGAGCAGTACTTC
CASSSTSDRASSYEQYF
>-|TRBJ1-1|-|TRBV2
TGTGCCAGCCAAAGACAGCCTTCGAACACTGAAGCTTTCTTT
CASQRQPSNTEAFF
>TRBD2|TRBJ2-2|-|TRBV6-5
TGTGCCAGCAGGCGGACTAGCGGGAGGTTCGGGGAGCTGTTTTTT
CASRRTSGRFGELFF
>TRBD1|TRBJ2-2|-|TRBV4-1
TGCGCCAGCAGCCAAGAAGGGACAGGGGCGAACACCGGGGAGCTGTTTTTT
CASSQEGTGANTGELFF
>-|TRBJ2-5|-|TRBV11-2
TGTGCCAGCAGCTTAGGGCAGGGGAGGGAGACCCAGTACTTC
CASSLGQGRETQYF
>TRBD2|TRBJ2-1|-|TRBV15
TGTGCCACCAGCAGAGATGCTCTAGCGGGAGCGGCGAATGAGCAGTTCTTC
CATSRDALAGAANEQFF
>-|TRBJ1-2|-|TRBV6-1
TGTGCCAGCAGTGATGGATTCTATGGCTACACCTTC
CASSDGFYGYTF
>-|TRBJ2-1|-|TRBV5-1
TGCGCCAGCAGCATACAGGGTAGCGACAATGAGCAGTTCTTC
CASSIQGSDNEQFF
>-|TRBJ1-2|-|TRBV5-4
TGTGCCAGCAGTTTCAACAGGGCCACTGGCTACACCTTC
CASSFNRATGYTF
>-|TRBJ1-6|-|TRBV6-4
TGTGCCAGCAGTGCTCAGGGTGGGAATTCACCCCTCCACTTT
CASSAQGGNSPLHF
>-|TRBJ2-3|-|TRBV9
TGTGCCAGCAGCGTAGGAGCAGATACGCAGTATTTT
CASSVGADTQYF
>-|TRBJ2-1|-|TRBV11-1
TGTGCCAGCAGCTTAGACTCCAATGAGCAGTTCTTC
CASSLDSNEQFF
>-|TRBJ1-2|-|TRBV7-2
TGTGCCAGCAGCGTCCGGGAAGGATATGGCTACACCTTC
CASSVREGYGYTF
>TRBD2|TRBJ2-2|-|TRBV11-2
TGTGCCAGCAGCCCTCGACTAGCAAAGAGGGCCGGGGAGCTGTTTTTT
CASSPRLAKRAGELFF